The sequence of this T cell receptor beta chain was determined in a study of human T cells and chemical hapten exposure. The overall study: A mostly female patient group had alopecia areata, totalis or universalis.

As for time point: patch test 2, 6 weeks after DPC sensitization. Treatment indicated: therapeutic diphenylcyclopropenone sensitization with weekly scalp DPC. Before extraction, the whole blood was not fractionated, and total RNA was taken from it. The study used a library that attached unique molecular identifiers to individual cDNA molecules. Each CDR3 protein gets one entry after TCRdb re-called the RACE reads with MiXCR. This sample has approximately 120,000 distinct CDR3 sequences; more than 7% occur once, and the top ten carry 3% to 4%. The CDR3 has 17 residues. With 6 bases removed from V and 5 bases from J, the gap between germline ends came to 20 bases. Germline V gives CDR1 MNHEY, CDR2 SVGAGI.

This receptor was taken from a middle-aged woman with alopecia areata. Some clones in this sample may be carry-over from other donors' samples. Sample: whole blood, taken in connection with sensitization to the hapten diphenylcyclopropenone (DPC). The rearrangement links TRBV6-5 to TRBJ1-6; D may be TRBD1 (5 bases). CDR3 protein: CASRRKSGMRNNSPLHF. In nucleotides, the CDR3 is TGTGCCAGCAGACGAAAATCAGGGATGAGGAATAATTCACCCCTCCACTTT.